Following are 10 T cell receptor beta chains from one sample sequenced in a study of CD8+CD57+ T cells in acquired aplastic anemia (dated by TCRdb to 2016 to 2019). The sample was run on an Illumina HiSeq 2000. Profiling of TCR beta VDJ combinations and CDR3 sequences used genomic DNA as the template. TCRdb reprocessed the public reads (quality trimming at Q25 with fastp, clone calling with MiXCR) and kept in-frame beta chains. Every entry covers one CDR3 protein and lists the most common genes and DNA from its rows. The sample table shows more than 100,000 distinct CDR3 sequences, and approximately 41% are seen once. 8.4% of the sample is taken by the ten largest. The sequenced material came from sorted CD4+, CD8+, or CD8+CD57+ T cells (not recorded which) from PBMCs. Receptors originate from a human donor in good health, serving as a control.

The chain links TRBV6-5 to TRBJ2-5, with a weak D call TRBD1 (5 bases). CDR3 length: 15 residues. CDR1 and CDR2 from the germline V gene are MNHEY and SVGAGI. Trimming cost V 0 bases and J 1 base, with 9 bases left between them. CDR3 DNA sequence: TGTGCCAGCAGTTACTCCTGGCAGGGCCAAGAGACCCAGTACTTC. Protein sequence: CASSYSWQGQETQYF.

This chain joins TRBV6-1 and TRBJ2-7; D uncertain. CDR3 length equals 12 residues. The V end lost 7 bases, the J end lost 1 base, and 8 bases lay between the germline ends. CDR1 MNHNS and CDR2 SASEGT come from the germline V gene. The CDR3 spells CASIDRSYEQYF. The CDR3 nucleotides read TGTGCCAGCATCGATAGGTCCTACGAGCAGTACTTC.

This clonotype was detected many times. The V and J genes are TRBV24-1 and TRBJ1-1; no reliable D call. Germline CDR1 KGHDR, CDR2 SFDVKD. The CDR3 runs 13 residues. The ends were cut back, 6 bases at V and 5 bases at J, with 12 bases in the middle. CDR3 amino acids: CATSPARATEAFF. Written as DNA, the CDR3 is TGTGCCACCAGTCCCGCGCGAGCGACTGAAGCTTTCTTT.

This clonotype was detected only once. The chain employs TRBV29-1 and TRBJ2-7; D is ambiguous. V was clipped by 5 bases and J by 2 bases, with 13 bases between them. CDR1 is SQVTM and CDR2 is ANQGSEA in the germline V gene. The CDR3 consists of 13 residues. In nucleotides, the CDR3 is TGCAGCGTTAGATCGACTCAAACCTACGAGCAGTACTTC. Protein product: CSVRSTQTYEQYF.

This clonotype was detected a few times. As the CDR3 is not closed by the conserved phenylalanine or tryptophan, this likely results from a read error. The rearrangement joins TRBV12-3 or TRBV12-4 to TRBJ2-3, with D unclear. The germline V and J ends were trimmed by 3 bases and 2 bases, with 9 bases remaining between them. CDR3 length: 14 residues. This chain's CDR3 is CASSFFGDTDTQYL. The CDR3 DNA sequence: TGTGCCAGCAGTTTTTTCGGAGACACAGATACGCAGTATCTT.

This sequence joins TRBV24-1 and TRBJ2-2; D gene ambiguous. Germline CDR1 is KGHDR and CDR2 is SFDVKD. The CDR3 sequence is 14 residues long. Trimming left V 5 bases short and J 0 bases short, with 6 bases between. Here the CDR3 reads CATSARSNTGELFF. The CDR3, as DNA: TGTGCCACCAGTGCGCGGTCGAACACCGGGGAGCTGTTTTTT.

This clonotype was observed once. The chain is built from TRBV20-1 and TRBJ2-7; TRBD2 might be the D (6 bases). V was cut by 3 bases and J by 2 bases, with 8 bases left in between. Germline V CDR1 and CDR2: DFQATT, SNEGSKA (reference sequence). This CDR3 has 12 amino acids. CDR3 bases: TGCAGTGCTAGCGGGGGTACCTACGAGCAGTACTTC. Its protein is CSASGGTYEQYF.

This clonotype was seen only a few times. The chain is built from TRBV7-2 and TRBJ1-2, with 10 bases fitting TRBD1. V lost 2 bases, J lost 4 bases, and 10 bases stayed unmatched. The germline V gene encodes CDR1 SGHTA and CDR2 FQGNSA. The CDR3 covers 17 residues. The chain's CDR3 is CASSLSYGTGVVYGYTF. CDR3 DNA: TGTGCCAGCAGCTTAAGTTACGGGACAGGGGTGGTCTATGGCTACACCTTC.

This clonotype has a single count. The genes are TRBV19 and TRBJ2-3, with TRBD1 as a possible D gene (6 bases). Germline lookup yields CDR1 LNHDA and CDR2 SQIVND (reference sequence). Trimming took 2 bases from V and 10 from J, leaving 13 bases between them. The CDR3 has 13 amino acids. Here the CDR3 DNA reads TGTGCCAGTAGTATATCGGACAGCGTGGCGCAGTATTTT. Its translation: CASSISDSVAQYF.

This clonotype has at least ten counts. This chain joins TRBV20-1 and TRBJ2-3; 7 bases are shared with TRBD2. Germline CDR1 reads DFQATT; CDR2 reads SNEGSKA (reference sequence). The CDR3 has 15 amino acids. Trimming cost V 5 bases and J 2 bases; bases outside gene matches: 10. The CDR3 sequence: CSAAEASGNTDTQYF. CDR3 in DNA: TGCAGTGCTGCCGAGGCTAGCGGAAACACAGATACGCAGTATTTT.